This TCR beta chain originates from a study of blood T cells in healthy people across ages. This CDR3 region has 15 residues. V trimming: 1 base; J trimming: 1 base; junction bases outside the gene matches: 2. Per germline, CDR1 DFQATT and CDR2 SNEGSKA (reference sequence). Every sample had a minimum of 6.5 million PBMCs isolated. Primed by a sample-barcoded 5' primer and a J-beta primer mix, a second PCR proceeded for 7 to 11 cycles. Every sample returned 3 million or more CDR3-containing paired-end reads. TCRdb itself ran the 5' RACE reads through MiXCR, one entry per CDR3 protein. The sample carries roughly 1,500,000 distinct CDR3 sequences, roughly a third recorded once. About this clonotype itself: The conserved closing phenylalanine or tryptophan is absent in this CDR3, likely reflecting a read error.

Sequenced: blood. This chain uses TRBV20-1 with TRBJ2-1; 9 bases are shared with TRBD2. The sequence was obtained from a woman in her twenties or thirties in good health. The chain's CDR3 is CSARGAGGSYNEQFL. The CDR3 region has the DNA TGCAGTGCTAGAGGAGCGGGAGGTTCCTACAATGAGCAGTTCTTA.